What follows are 13 T cell receptor beta chains derived from one specimen sequenced in a study of cytomegalovirus exposure and HLA in healthy donors. Sequenced by immunoSEQ multiplex PCR; TCRdb stores in-frame clones only, minus some. The table has 150,000 to 160,000 clones, roughly 86% seen once. Source material: PBMCs. The receptor set was obtained from a human donor in good health.

The chain recombines TRBV28 with TRBJ1-1; D is ambiguous. The CDR3 covers 16 residues. V lost 5 bases and J lost 0, with 16 bases in between. Germline values: CDR1 MDHEN, CDR2 SYDVKM. Written as DNA, the CDR3 is TGTGCCAGCAGTCCTACGCACCCACCGATGAACACTGAAGCTTTCTTT. Translating it yields CASSPTHPPMNTEAFF.

This chain connects TRBV29-1 to TRBJ2-7, with D possibly being TRBD2 (5 bases). Germline CDR1 SQVTM, CDR2 ANQGSEA. V shed 6 bases and J shed 2 bases, with 11 bases lying between them. The CDR3 is 12 amino acids. The CDR3 region has the DNA TGCAGCGTCGGTCTCGGGGCCTACGAGCAGTACTTC. Protein: CSVGLGAYEQYF.

This sequence joins TRBV27 and TRBJ2-3; D is unresolved. The length of the CDR3 is 14 residues. V was pared by 0 bases and J by 4 bases, with 8 bases between. Per germline, CDR1 MNHEY and CDR2 SMNVEV (reference sequence). For the CDR3, the DNA is TGTGCCAGCAGTTTATCTAGCCCCGCAGATACGCAGTATTTT. This codes for CASSLSSPADTQYF.

The chain couples TRBV11-2 to TRBJ2-1; D is unclear. From germline, CDR1 is SGHAT and CDR2 FQNNGV. There are 15 residues in the CDR3. V was pared by 3 bases and J by 5 bases, with 14 bases between. The CDR3 nucleotides are TGTGCCAGCAGCTTCGTACGCAGAAGTAACAATGAGCAGTTCTTC. It translates to CASSFVRRSNNEQFF.

The CDR3 is CASSSAGQGVYEQYF. The CDR3 nucleotides are TGTGCCAGCAGCTCGGCGGGACAGGGTGTCTACGAGCAGTACTTC. The chain combines TRBV5-6 with TRBJ2-7; 9 positions match TRBD1. From germline, CDR1 is SGHDT and CDR2 YYEEEE. This CDR3 is 15 amino acids long. The junction had 7 bases not matched to a gene; V was cut back by 3 bases and J by 3 bases.

This clone was observed a single time. V usage is TRBV13 and J usage is TRBJ2-1, with unresolved D. Trimming cost V 3 bases and J 6 bases, with 6 bases left between them. The CDR3 loop spans 12 amino acids. Germline V gene data show CDR1 as PRHDT and CDR2 as FYEKMQ (reference sequence). CDR3 DNA: TGTGCCAGCAGCTTCAGAGGCAATGAGCAGTTCTTC. Translated: CASSFRGNEQFF.

The chain is built from TRBV7-6 and TRBJ2-1; 10 positions agree with TRBD2. The CDR3 has 15 residues. Per the germline V gene, CDR1 is SGHVS and CDR2 is FNYEAQ. V shed 5 bases and J 4 bases; nucleotides not matched to a gene: 5. The CDR3 region is CASSPTSGEYNEQFF. CDR3 DNA sequence: TGTGCCAGCAGCCCAACTAGCGGGGAATACAATGAGCAGTTCTTC.

The chain links TRBV27 to TRBJ1-1; D is unclear. V was pared by 1 base and J by 8 bases, with 11 bases between. Looked up from germline, CDR1 is MNHEY and CDR2 is SMNVEV (reference sequence). The CDR3 has 13 amino acids. CDR3 loop: CASSLYARVEAFF. CDR3 in DNA: TGTGCCAGCAGTTTATATGCTCGGGTCGAAGCTTTCTTT.

A word on this clone: Other DNA sequences in this sample translate to the same CDR3. J is TRBJ2-7 and V is TRBV27, with TRBD2 matching over 9 bases. Germline V gives CDR1 MNHEY, CDR2 SMNVEV (reference sequence). The CDR3 length is 14 residues. Losses at the gene ends were 6 bases for V and 2 bases for J; bases not matched to a gene: 5. CDR3 loop: CASRGAGGAYEQYF. CDR3 in DNA: TGTGCCAGCAGGGGAGCGGGAGGCGCCTACGAGCAGTACTTC.

The V gene is TRBV10-3, the J gene TRBJ1-2; D perhaps matches TRBD1 (6 bases). CDR3 length equals 16 residues. Trimming took 0 bases from V and 3 from J, leaving 14 bases between them. The germline CDR1 and CDR2 sequences are ENHRY and SYGVKD. The CDR3 DNA follows: TGTGCCATCAGTGAGTCTACAGGGCTGGTCCACTATGGCTACACCTTC. Translated: CAISESTGLVHYGYTF.

CDR3 nucleotide sequence: TGTGCCAGCAGCCGTAGGGGGGGCGAGCAGTACTTC. Its protein product is CASSRRGGEQYF. The chain has TRBV7-3 and TRBJ2-7; tentative D call: TRBD2 (7 bases). CDR1 and CDR2 (germline): SGHTA, FQGTGA. This CDR3 spans 12 amino acids. The V and J ends lost 5 bases and 6 bases respectively, with 11 bases between them.

The chain links TRBV6-1 to TRBJ2-3; 15 bases agree with TRBD2. The CDR3 loop spans 15 amino acids. V lost 4 bases and J lost 4; bases outside the gene matches: 0. Per the germline V gene, CDR1 is MNHNS and CDR2 is SASEGT. CDR3 protein: CASSGTSGGADTQYF. The CDR3 nucleotides are TGTGCCAGCAGTGGGACTAGCGGGGGGGCAGATACGCAGTATTTT.

The chain recombines TRBV11-2 with TRBJ2-5; D might be TRBD2 (6 bases). V lost 3 bases and J lost 5, with 13 bases in between. Germline loops: CDR1 SGHAT, CDR2 FQNNGV. The CDR3 is made up of 14 amino acids. The CDR3: CASSFSGAGETQYF. CDR3 DNA: TGTGCCAGCAGCTTTTCCGGGGCGGGGGAGACCCAGTACTTC.